A selection of T cell receptor beta chains follows, all from one sample in a study of T cells in Graves' hyperthyroidism and ophthalmopathy. MiXCR, run by TCRdb on the multiplex PCR reads, gives a single entry per CDR3 protein. This table holds approximately 690,000 distinct CDR3 sequences, about 14% found once. The material sequenced was blood. These receptors were obtained from a woman between 50 and 59 years old with Graves' ophthalmopathy. Each CDR3 is given with its conserved first and last residue. Each record gives: D gene, J gene, clone size, V gene, CDR3 length, CDR3 protein, CDR3 DNA. D genes are given only for firm matches. Expanded clones get a size class; other rows say once, few or many, or leave the size out.

. | TRBJ1-5 | . | TRBV4-1 | 15 | CASSYPVSPNQPQHF | TGCGCCAGCAGCTATCCAGTGAGCCCAAATCAGCCCCAGCATTTT
TRBD1 | TRBJ2-4 | . | TRBV28 | 16 | CASRLRNDRAKNIQYF | TGTGCCAGCAGACTAAGAAACGACAGGGCGAAAAACATTCAGTACTTC
TRBD1 | TRBJ1-2 | few | TRBV5-4 | 16 | CASSLSGTGFNYGYTF | TGTGCCAGCAGCTTGTCCGGGACAGGGTTTAACTATGGCTACACCTTC
. | TRBJ2-2 | many | TRBV12-3/TRBV12-4 | 14 | CASSTTRNTGELFF | TGTGCCAGCAGCACTACTAGAAACACCGGGGAGCTGTTTTTT
. | TRBJ2-2 | . | TRBV10-3 | 15 | CAISARTAITGELFF | TGTGCCATCAGTGCTCGGACAGCGATCACCGGGGAGCTGTTTTTT
. | TRBJ2-4 | . | TRBV4-2 | 16 | CASSQEYGTAKNIQYF | TGTGCCAGCAGCCAAGAGTATGGGACAGCCAAAAACATTCAGTACTTC
. | TRBJ1-6 | . | TRBV20-1 | 15 | CSARDLAGDNSPLHF | TGCAGTGCTAGAGATCTGGCAGGGGATAATTCACCCCTCCACTTT
. | TRBJ2-7 | many | TRBV6-1 | 14 | CASSYSGGTYEQYF | TGTGCCAGCAGTTATTCCGGGGGCACCTACGAGCAGTACTTC
. | TRBJ2-2 | few | TRBV7-9 | 16 | CASSPRDTPNTGELFF | TGTGCCAGCAGCCCTCGGGACACTCCGAACACCGGGGAGCTGTTTTTT
TRBD1 | TRBJ2-1 | once | TRBV14 | 16 | CASSHLLQGYYNEQFF | TGTGCCAGCAGCCATTTACTACAGGGGTACTACAATGAGCAGTTCTTC
. | TRBJ2-7 | many | TRBV11-2 | 15 | CASSPHGITFYEQYF | TGTGCCAGCAGCCCCCACGGGATTACCTTCTACGAGCAGTACTTC
TRBD2 | TRBJ2-1 | . | TRBV15 | 14 | CATSRVSGRDEQFF | TGTGCCACCAGCAGAGTTAGCGGGAGGGATGAGCAGTTCTTC
. | TRBJ2-2 | few | TRBV6-2/TRBV6-3 | 14 | CASTGDGSTGELFF | TGTGCCAGCACCGGGGACGGGAGCACCGGGGAGCTGTTTTTT
. | TRBJ1-4 | many | TRBV7-8 | 15 | CASSARVRPNEKLFF | TGTGCCAGCAGCGCCAGGGTGCGGCCTAATGAAAAACTGTTTTTT
TRBD1 | TRBJ2-7 | many | TRBV7-2 | 16 | CASSRQGTLSDYEQYF | TGTGCCAGCAGTAGACAGGGGACTCTCTCCGACTACGAGCAGTACTTC
TRBD2 | TRBJ2-2 | many | TRBV9 | 17 | CASSTPSGRADTGELFF | TGTGCCAGCAGCACCCCCAGCGGGAGGGCCGACACCGGGGAGCTGTTTTTT
TRBD2 | TRBJ2-1 | many | TRBV9 | 16 | CASSVSSSGRRNEQFF | TGTGCCAGCAGCGTATCGTCTAGCGGGAGGCGGAATGAGCAGTTCTTC
TRBD1 | TRBJ2-1 | few | TRBV29-1 | 13 | CSATQGSYNEQFF | TGCAGCGCGACACAGGGGAGCTACAATGAGCAGTTCTTC
. | TRBJ1-5 | few | TRBV6-1 | 13 | CASSDRDNQPQHF | TGTGCCAGCAGTGACAGGGATAATCAGCCCCAGCATTTT
. | TRBJ2-1 | many | TRBV7-9 | 12 | CASSLVPNEQFF | TGTGCCAGCAGCTTAGTGCCCAATGAGCAGTTCTTC
TRBD1 | TRBJ1-3 | . | TRBV7-2 | 14 | CASRRGQAGNTIYF | TGTGCCAGCAGGCGGGGACAGGCTGGAAACACCATATATTTT
. | TRBJ1-5 | many | TRBV18 | 17 | CASSLYDLTGDNQPQHF | TGTGCCAGCTCACTTTATGATCTGACAGGAGATAATCAGCCCCAGCATTTT
. | TRBJ2-5 | few | TRBV11-1 | 14 | CASSLEVAQETQYF | TGTGCCAGCAGCTTAGAGGTAGCCCAAGAGACCCAGTACTTC
. | TRBJ2-1 | many | TRBV3-1 | 16 | CASSQSLGDNYNEQFF | TGTGCCAGCAGCCAAAGCTTGGGAGACAATTACAATGAGCAGTTCTTC
. | TRBJ1-2 | . | TRBV15 | 15 | CATSESGGHNYGYTF | TGTGCCACCAGCGAGAGCGGCGGGCATAACTATGGCTACACCTTC
. | TRBJ1-1 | many | TRBV2 | 14 | CASIALKRNTEAFF | TGTGCCAGCATCGCTCTAAAGCGGAACACTGAAGCTTTCTTT
TRBD1 | TRBJ2-5 | many | TRBV6-2/TRBV6-3 | 15 | CASSYPGTGLETQYF | TGTGCCAGCAGTTACCCCGGGACAGGGCTAGAGACCCAGTACTTC
. | TRBJ2-7 | few | TRBV5-1 | 14 | CASSLADASYEQYF | TGCGCCAGCAGCTTGGCGGATGCCTCCTACGAGCAGTACTTC
. | TRBJ2-1 | few | TRBV20-1 | 16 | CSVHLSGSVPYNEQFF | TGCAGTGTTCACCTCAGCGGGTCCGTACCCTACAATGAGCAGTTCTTC
. | TRBJ2-7 | many | TRBV6-2/TRBV6-3 | 13 | CASSSVISYEQYF | TGTGCCAGCAGTTCCGTGATATCCTACGAGCAGTACTTC
TRBD2 | TRBJ2-7 | many | TRBV28 | 17 | CASSLPGLAGDYNEQYF | TGTGCCAGCAGTTTACCGGGACTAGCGGGAGATTACAACGAGCAGTACTTC
. | TRBJ2-2 | few | TRBV9 | 16 | CASSRTTGSNTGELFF | TGTGCCAGCAGCAGAACGACAGGCTCGAACACCGGGGAGCTGTTTTTT
. | TRBJ1-2 | few | TRBV10-3 | 15 | CAISESTQDNYGYTF | TGTGCCATCAGTGAGTCGACCCAGGATAACTATGGCTACACCTTC
TRBD2 | TRBJ2-3 | . | TRBV10-3 | 15 | CATMYGRGGTDTQYF | TGTGCCACCATGTACGGGAGGGGTGGCACAGATACGCAGTATTTT
. | TRBJ2-1 | many | TRBV27 | 20 | CASSLSPPDLLDSSYNEQFF | TGTGCCAGCAGTTTATCCCCACCCGACTTACTAGATTCTTCCTACAATGAGCAGTTCTTC
. | TRBJ1-5 | few | TRBV24-1 | 14 | CATSDLRTAEPQHF | TGTGCCACCAGTGACCTAAGGACCGCCGAGCCCCAGCATTTT
. | TRBJ2-2 | . | TRBV29-1 | 12 | CSVKVEAGELFF | TGCAGCGTTAAAGTGGAGGCCGGGGAGCTGTTTTTT
. | TRBJ2-5 | . | TRBV5-1 | 16 | CASSLVVETGQETQYF | TGCGCCAGCAGCTTGGTGGTGGAAACAGGCCAAGAGACCCAGTACTTC
TRBD2 | TRBJ2-5 | many | TRBV6-1 | 18 | CASSAQVPSGRALETQYF | TGTGCCAGCAGTGCACAAGTCCCTAGCGGGAGGGCTTTGGAGACCCAGTACTTC
. | TRBJ1-1 | many | TRBV20-1 | 11 | CSADHGTEAFF | TGCAGTGCTGACCATGGCACTGAAGCTTTCTTT
. | TRBJ1-1 | many | TRBV6-2/TRBV6-3 | 16 | CASSYLGQLRNTEAFF | TGTGCCAGCAGTTACTTGGGACAACTAAGGAACACTGAAGCTTTCTTT
TRBD1 | TRBJ2-3 | many | TRBV2 | 17 | CASSEVGRTGSTDTQYF | TGTGCCAGCAGTGAAGTAGGTAGGACAGGGAGCACAGATACGCAGTATTTT
. | TRBJ2-2 | . | TRBV7-9 | 16 | CASSLKQSSFAGELFF | TGTGCCAGCAGCCTAAAACAATCTAGTTTCGCCGGGGAGCTGTTTTTT
. | TRBJ2-3 | many | TRBV7-2 | 14 | CASSLGSGLDTQYF | TGTGCCAGCAGCTTAGGTTCGGGATTGGATACGCAGTATTTT
TRBD1 | TRBJ2-3 | . | TRBV6-1 | 16 | CASRQGRDRVTDTQYF | TGTGCCAGCAGACAAGGCCGGGACAGGGTAACAGATACGCAGTATTTT
TRBD1 | TRBJ1-1 | few | TRBV5-4 | 14 | CASRLDRKNTEAFF | TGTGCCAGCAGGCTGGACAGGAAGAACACTGAAGCTTTCTTT
TRBD2 | TRBJ2-7 | . | TRBV19 | 13 | CATQGLAGGEQYF | TGTGCCACCCAGGGACTAGCGGGAGGCGAGCAGTACTTC
TRBD1 | TRBJ2-5 | many | TRBV6-1 | 16 | CASSSPRQGMGETQYF | TGTGCCAGCAGCTCCCCCCGACAGGGGATGGGGGAGACCCAGTACTTC
TRBD2 | TRBJ2-3 | few | TRBV20-1 | 14 | CSAPASGHTDTQYF | TGCAGTGCGCCGGCTAGCGGTCACACAGATACGCAGTATTTT
TRBD2 | TRBJ2-1 | many | TRBV20-1 | 14 | CSARVLAVINEQFF | TGCAGTGCTAGAGTTCTAGCGGTGATCAATGAGCAGTTCTTC
TRBD1 | TRBJ1-2 | . | TRBV5-5 | 14 | CASSLEGADYGYTF | TGTGCCAGCAGCTTGGAGGGGGCTGACTATGGCTACACCTTC
. | TRBJ2-1 | many | TRBV30 | 15 | CAWSVLGPRLDEQFF | TGTGCCTGGAGTGTACTTGGCCCTCGTTTGGATGAGCAGTTCTTC
TRBD1 | TRBJ1-4 | many | TRBV2 | 15 | CASNLLGQGEEKLFF | TGTGCCAGCAACCTACTTGGACAGGGGGAAGAAAAACTGTTTTTT
TRBD1 | TRBJ1-3 | . | TRBV15 | 18 | CATSRGTWDRNSGNTIYF | TGTGCCACCAGCAGGGGAACGTGGGACAGAAACTCTGGAAACACCATATATTTT
. | TRBJ2-1 | few | TRBV20-1 | 13 | CSARFVAGNEQFF | TGCAGTGCTAGATTTGTCGCGGGCAATGAGCAGTTCTTC
TRBD2 | TRBJ2-7 | . | TRBV7-9 | 17 | CASSLESGSGGTYEQYF | TGTGCCAGCAGCTTAGAGTCAGGTAGCGGGGGAACCTACGAGCAGTACTTC